This TCR beta chain appears in the sequencing data of a study of blood T cell repertoires in COVID-19. Study as a whole: Specimens from acute and convalescent COVID-19 originated in the United States, Italy and Spain. PBMCs, B-cell-depleted T cells, or T cells provided the cDNA or gDNA that made up the material.

Per the authors' pipeline: Cell counts per sample came from amplifying reference gene primers. Generated by immunoSEQ multiplex PCR, the TCRdb table keeps only in-frame clones and is missing some. That table gives V, J and clone size, and the DNA gave D and trimming. The sample records some 290,000 clones, approximately 91% being singletons. The Seattle site enrolled patients during active infection and followed them longitudinally. V was cut by 5 bases and J by 9 bases, with 11 bases left in between. The CDR3 contains 12 residues. The germline V gene encodes CDR1 SEHNR and CDR2 FQNEAQ (reference sequence).

The chain employs TRBV7-9 and TRBJ2-1; possibly TRBD2 for D (5 bases). The sequence was collected from a woman aged 25 to 39 with COVID-19, enrolled during active disease. Sequenced: peripheral blood. CDR3 sequence (DNA): TGTGCCAGCAGCCCCGGGGTGGGTGAGCAGTTCTTC. Translating gives CASSPGVGEQFF.